This TCR beta chain was found in a study of spatial heterogeneity in lung cancer. MiXCR was run by TCRdb on the 5' RACE reads, yielding one entry per CDR3 protein. The sample includes about 60,000 distinct CDR3 sequences, 7.5% to 8.5% of them seen just once. Study-wide results and limits: In blood, ubiquitous expanded tumor TCRs appeared more at resection than follow-up.

Indicated time point: sample taken at primary tumor resection. Unsorted tumor, nontumor lung tissue or cryopreserved PBMC supplied the whole RNA. There were 72 donors, all of them untreated patients with early-stage non-small cell lung cancer. Germline assignment: CDR1 LGHDT and CDR2 YNNKEL (reference sequence). With 1 base removed from V and 4 bases from J, the gap between germline ends came to 7 bases. The length of the CDR3 is 13 residues. This clonotype has more than one count but fewer than ten. Its antigen remains unidentified. The chain recombines TRBV3-1 with TRBJ1-2; the D is unclear. The specimen was PBMCs, collected at surgery. The TCR sequence derives from a female donor with early-stage non-small cell lung cancer. The CDR3 region has the DNA TGTGCCAGCAGCCAAGGCAGCATCTATGGCTACACCTTC. It encodes CASSQGSIYGYTF.